This T cell receptor beta chain was observed in a study of cytomegalovirus exposure and HLA in healthy donors (TCRdb year 2017). Looking at the study overall: According to an earlier analysis of 550 to 750 of the donors, about 179 million T cells yielded some 120 million unique TCR beta sequences and approximately 280 Gb of sequence data. An early release covering some 640 HLA-typed donors comprised 250 to 350 gigabases of sequencing data and roughly 86 million unique TCR sequences. Donor age, sex, ethnicity and CMV serostatus were compiled alongside the repertoire data. To predict cytomegalovirus infection status, the study brought together high-throughput TCR immunosequencing, statistical association of individual TCRs with disease status, and machine learning. In the later analysis, no new phenotypic data were used to find candidate immune exposures; instead, reliance was placed on TCR beta sequences and their occurrence across donors. Across some 400 genotyped donors of the cohort, an average of roughly 200,000 unique TCR beta nucleotide sequences per donor were sequenced, and approximately 19% of those sequences were non-productive. An earlier analysis of approximately 640 of the donors applied high-throughput TCR beta sequencing to assess whether each TCR beta V gene segment acted as functional or pseudogenic. Typing coverage varied by locus: roughly 629-640 donors for A, B, C, DRB1 and DQB1; roughly 520 for DQA1; about 590 for DPA1; some 470 for DPB1. Besides the first cohort of roughly 660 subjects, a separate validation cohort made up of 120 different subjects was used. About 5 DR-DQ haplotypes were handled as single units for association and clustering, since linkage in the cohort was strong. The study was designed to test whether signatures of past pathogen exposure could be identified by cataloging public T cell receptors. All discovery cohort repertoires had been generated using a single sequencing platform. Both class I and class II loci were covered by HLA typing, at four-digit resolution. The study used immunosequencing to profile the T cell repertoires of several hundred subjects and linked those repertoires to cytomegalovirus serostatus. A later analysis re-analyzed previously published TCR beta repertoires from several hundred donors and added high-resolution HLA genotyping to study TCR occurrence patterns. Of the 350 to 450 genotyped donors, 75% to 85% were placed in the genetic ancestry cluster associated with self-reported Caucasian donors. In a later genetic analysis, genome-wide SNP genotypes for about three fifths of the roughly 670 donors were used, and that subset was treated as a discovery cohort. What the authors observed across the whole study: Broadly in line with IMGT annotations, most TCR beta V segments showed up in productive rearrangements about 87% or about 30% of the time in an earlier analysis of roughly 590 of the donors. In both the original and validation cohorts, the classifier was reported to diagnose cytomegalovirus status with high specificity and sensitivity. In a later analysis, the rate of TCR association differed among HLA loci, with DRB1 alleles having the most associated TCRs and HLA-C alleles having the fewest. Across donors, most TCR sequences were observed very rarely, whereas some public TCRs were present in many individuals. The 87-base-pair reads could not distinguish some IMGT-functional V segments, including TRBV6-2 and TRBV6-3, so those segments were excluded. A later analysis reported that several top co-occurrence clusters appeared linked to parvovirus B19, influenza, CMV and Epstein-Barr virus. A few of the identified cytomegalovirus-associated TCR beta chains were confirmed in vitro to be specific for cytomegalovirus antigens. HLA typing was unavailable for some donors at each locus, so association tests used only the typed subset. In a later analysis, most CMV-associated TCR beta chains were found to appear HLA-restricted, with HLA associations seemingly driven largely by CMV exposure. Compared with equally common non-associated chains, HLA-associated TCR beta chains in a later analysis were more clonally expanded and had lower generation probabilities. Compared with the 666-donor mean, donors in an Asian-associated ancestry cluster had fewer N-insertions in productive TCRs, according to a later genetic analysis. Specific HLA alleles were associated with 15,000 to 20,000 TCR beta sequences at a false discovery rate of 0.05 in a later analysis. A later genetic analysis associated a missense DCLRE1C variant with V-gene and J-gene trimming of TCR beta chains, and an independent cohort replicated the association. Correlated functional status among segregating V segments might be attributable to linkage disequilibrium, but an unknown experimental factor could not be ruled out. CMV serostatus was the only immune exposure information available for the cohort. The study gave a list of under 200 TCR beta chains associated with cytomegalovirus. Only TCR beta chains were sequenced in this cohort, and the absence of alpha or paired-chain data limited detectable features. According to the authors, the approach could potentially be generalized to other disease states and immunological phenotypes. The sequencing pipeline was judged likely to have produced a cluster of highly shared sequence variants as a technical artifact. When HLA alleles, especially DR and DQ, strongly co-occurred, TCR associations were difficult to assign to individual alleles. The earlier analysis of 587 of the donors excluded seventeen rarely observed V segments, including chromosome 9 orphons, because counts were too low. A further reported finding was that TCR beta sequences accurately predicted the HLA-A and HLA-B alleles for most subjects in the first cohort. Presence/absence analyses assumed roughly uniform sequencing depth across donors, an assumption that may not hold.

The CDR3 spans 16 residues, from the cysteine through the phenylalanine. CDR3 DNA only is kept here, 48 bases in frame from base 1. Here V drops 4 bases and J drops 4 bases, and the junction holds 10 bases not matched to any gene. The germline V gene yields MNHEY for CDR1 and SVGAGI for CDR2. As concerns this clone: Its antigen is not yet known. Qualities for individual bases were not recorded, and no much larger clone is one base off.

The cohort comprised hundreds of healthy bone marrow donors. At the time of sampling, all cohort members were nominally healthy, though unrecorded immune exposures were likely present. The donor tested CMV seropositive, placing the donor among the 289 seropositive members of the cohort. A peripheral blood sample was provided by each donor, and peripheral blood mononuclear cells were used for TCR beta sequencing. Genomic DNA was extracted from the blood cell samples with the Qiagen DNeasy Blood Extraction Kit. The method behind the library was the immunoSEQ multiplex PCR assay. A mixture of 60 forward primers for TCR Vbeta segments and 13 reverse primers for TCR Jbeta segments was used in the multiplex PCR. A multiplex PCR assay on genomic DNA amplified the CDR3 region of rearranged TCR beta genes. Amplified TCR beta libraries were sequenced as 87-base-pair reads on the Illumina HiSeq System. As for how the authors treated the data: A later analysis counted about 80 million unique TCR beta chains across the 550 to 800 repertoires, and some 12 million of these chains were shared by at least two donors. A nearest-neighbor algorithm error-corrected the raw reads and collapsed the reads into unique sequences, merging closely related sequences to remove PCR and sequencing errors. V, D and J gene segments were assigned by aligning CDR3 sequences to IMGT reference sequences. For a sequence to be retained, a match of at least six nucleotides to both a V gene segment and a J gene segment was required. Rearrangements were classified as productive when the CDR3 lacked stop codons and remained in frame with V and J, and all other rearrangements were classified as non-productive. Following IMGT convention, CDR3 was defined as the stretch from the second conserved V-encoded cysteine up to the conserved J-encoded phenylalanine. In an earlier analysis of around 600 of the donors, sequences lacking an unambiguous match to a single V gene segment were excluded. An earlier analysis of 500 to 700 of the donors classified V segments as functional when productive rearrangements were above 56.7% and as segregating when the standard deviation between donors was above 5%. A statistical classification framework was developed to diagnose cytomegalovirus status using the catalog of TCR beta chain sequences. In a later analysis, TCR nucleotide sequences were compared against IMGT/GENE-DB human TR gene sequences so that V and J genes could be assigned. In a later analysis, CDR3 sequences and most-parsimonious VDJ recombination scenarios were assigned using the TCRdist pipeline. In a later analysis, every TCR beta chain was defined by the combination of its CDR3 amino acid sequence and its V-gene family, and reads without a unique V-gene family were dropped. As a way to deal with suspected cross-contamination and a sequencing artifact, a later analysis dropped roughly 620 nucleotide sequences that were highly shared and had low generation probability. For each public chain, a later analysis derived a clonal expansion index from normalized ranks of inferred template counts within each repertoire. Generation probabilities in a later analysis came from a VDJ recombination model fitted to out-of-frame rearrangements, and those results were checked against IGoR. In a later analysis, TCR-TCR, TCR-HLA and TCR-CMV co-occurrence was scored with hypergeometric tests, and a repertoire-size bias correction was applied to TCR pairs. To estimate false discovery rates, a later analysis permuted the HLA or CMV assignments 20 times. In a later analysis, co-occurring TCRs were grouped using DBSCAN, with TCRdist sequence similarity added in when clustering inside HLA-allele-positive subsets. Co-occurrence clustering excluded repertoires with fewer than 30,000 or more than 120,000 public chains, plus five with anomalous nucleotide sharing. The table comes from immuneACCESS by way of TCRdb, which keeps in-frame sequences with V and J called. Part of the clones is missing from these tables; in studies checked, under half for an unresolved V gene and the rest for unknown reasons. V and J calls and clone size follow that table, whereas D and trimming were derived from the DNA. A total of around 130,000 clones appear in this sample, about three quarters of them only once. The top ten clones comprise approximately 2.6% of the sample.

This sequence was found in a woman aged 55-69 years in good health and CMV-seropositive. Specimen: PBMCs. In this chain, TRBV6-5 is recombined with TRBJ1-5; 7 central nucleotides agree with TRBD1. In nucleotide form, the sequence is TGTGCCAGCAGTTTATCCCCAGGGGGGCTTAATCAGCCCCAGCATTTT. Its translation reads: CASSLSPGGLNQPQHF.